This T cell receptor beta chain was obtained from a study of T cells in localized non-small cell lung cancer. Findings and caveats of the study: In the blood, greater T cell density corresponded to longer overall survival. The highest T cell clonality was in uninvolved adjacent lung, above tumor. A median of 57 of the top 100 tumor clones appeared in adjacent lung, which was paired and uninvolved. Heterogeneity within the tumor remains possible, as just one region underwent sequencing.

The repertoire was sequenced with immunoSEQ multiplex PCR; TCRdb's copy has only in-frame clones and lacks some. The repertoire holds about 2,000 clones, with 24% as singletons. A word on this clone: The antigen is undetermined.

Germline V gene data show CDR1 as MNHNS and CDR2 as SASEGT. The V and J ends lost 1 base and 5 bases respectively, with 5 bases between them. CDR3 length equals 12 residues. This chain connects TRBV6-1 to TRBJ1-2; D is uncertain. The TCR was taken from a female donor older than 55 with stage II lung adenocarcinoma. Sequencing used lung tumor tissue, obtained before any cancer treatment. The CDR3 region is CASSEVGYGYTF. In DNA form, the CDR3 reads TGTGCCAGCAGTGAAGTCGGATATGGCTACACCTTC.